This T cell receptor beta chain originates from a study of blood T cell repertoires in COVID-19. Study as a whole: Researchers got acute and convalescent COVID-19 samples from the United States, Italy and Spain. T cells, B-cell-depleted T cells, or PBMCs provided the cDNA or gDNA that served as material.

Original analysis: Nucleated cell counts were estimated from reference gene primer amplification. The assay was immunoSEQ multiplex PCR, and TCRdb's table has in-frame clones only and misses some. That table supplies the V and J calls and clone size; D and trimming were determined from the DNA. The data contain some 85,000 clones, under 80% of them singletons. The clonotype comes from a woman of 80 years or more with active or convalescent COVID-19. The sample was peripheral blood.

The CDR3 loop is CASSFRGQNTEAFF. DNA of the CDR3: TGCGCCAGCAGCTTCAGGGGGCAGAACACTGAAGCTTTCTTT. The chain recombines TRBV5-1 with TRBJ1-1; 8 positions agree with TRBD1. CDR3 length: 14 residues. The V gene's germline CDR1 is SGHRS and CDR2 YFSETQ. The trim removed 2 bases at V and 1 base at J, leaving 1 base unmatched.